One sample yielded the 8 T cell receptor beta chains listed below, sequenced in a study of response to subunit inactivated influenza vaccine. MiXCR, applied by TCRdb to the RT-PCR reads, yields one record per CDR3 protein. Among about 520,000 distinct CDR3 sequences listed, around 7.7% were seen once. Here the sequenced sample was PBMCs from blood, taken around 25 months after vaccination. Receptor source: a man between 50 and 75 years old who received an inactivated influenza vaccine.

This sequence joins TRBV28 and TRBJ2-6, with unresolved D. From germline, CDR1 is MDHEN and CDR2 SYDVKM. This CDR3 contains 17 residues. With 1 base removed from V and 0 bases from J, the gap between germline ends came to 10 bases. CDR3 DNA sequence: TGTGCCAGCAGTTTATTGGGCCGTATCTCTGGGGCCAACGTCCTGACTTTC. Translated: CASSLLGRISGANVLTF.

The rearrangement joins TRBV12-3 or TRBV12-4 to TRBJ1-2; D not certain. The CDR3 runs to 19 residues. V was shortened by 4 bases and J by 2 bases, with 26 bases between the two germline ends. The CDR3 DNA follows: TGTGCCAGCAGTTCCCTCAATCTGAGAGGGCTCAACTCCAACTATGGCTACACCTTC. This gives the protein CASSSLNLRGLNSNYGYTF.

The CDR3 is CASTAAVEQYF. Here the CDR3 DNA reads TGTGCCAGCACCGCGGCTGTCGAGCAGTACTTC. The chain couples TRBV7-9 to TRBJ2-7; D ambiguous. The germline gives CDR1 SEHNR, CDR2 FQNEAQ (reference sequence). The CDR3 is made up of 11 amino acids. Trimming took off 7 bases at V and 6 bases at J, with 10 bases between the two ends.

The rearrangement links TRBV20-1 to TRBJ2-7, with D perhaps assigned TRBD1 or TRBD2 (5 bases each). V lost 3 bases to trimming and J lost 6 bases, with 24 bases between them. CDR1 and CDR2 (germline): DFQATT, SNEGSKA (reference sequence). This CDR3 comprises 16 residues. The CDR3 sequence: CSARKFLAGAGSEQYF. The CDR3 coding sequence is TGCAGTGCTAGGAAGTTTTTAGCCGGGGCGGGTAGCGAGCAGTACTTC.

This rearrangement joins TRBV20-1 to TRBJ2-7; no clear D. The germline gives CDR1 DFQATT, CDR2 SNEGSKA (reference sequence). Trimming pared 6 bases from V and 0 bases from J, leaving 9 bases between. This CDR3 is 12 amino acids long. CDR3: CSAPRDSYEQYF. DNA for the CDR3: TGCAGTGCCCCCCGCGACTCCTACGAGCAGTACTTC.

J is TRBJ1-5 and V is TRBV28; no clear D. Trimming took off 1 base at V and 9 bases at J, with 16 bases between the two ends. CDR3 size: 15 residues. CDR1 and CDR2 from the germline V gene are MDHEN and SYDVKM. The CDR3 region is CASSLLLEQFWPQHF. In nucleotides, the CDR3 is TGTGCCAGCAGTTTATTGTTGGAACAGTTCTGGCCCCAGCATTTT.

The chain couples TRBV7-2 to TRBJ2-7, with TRBD2 identical over 9 bases. The V gene's germline CDR1 is SGHTA and CDR2 FQGNSA. With 5 bases clipped from V and 2 bases from J, the junction kept 7 bases outside the gene matches. The CDR3 consists of 15 residues. In DNA, the CDR3 is TGTGCCAGCAGCCCCGTAGCGGGAGCGACCTACGAGCAGTACTTC. It translates to CASSPVAGATYEQYF. The full variable domain, in which reference TRBV7-2 and TRBJ2-7 provide the parts outside the CDR3, is GAGVSQSPSNKVTEKGKDVELRCDPISGHTALYWYRQSLGQGLEFLIYFQGNSAPDKSGLPSDRFSAERTGGSVSTLTIQRTQQEDSAVYLCASSPVAGATYEQYFGPGTRLTVT.

This clonotype was seen a few times. The CDR3 coding sequence is TGTGCCAGCTCACCAGTCAGGGTCAGAGATACGCAGTATTTT. This translates into CASSPVRVRDTQYF. The chain has TRBV18 and TRBJ2-3, with D perhaps TRBD1 (5 bases). V lost 2 bases and J lost 5, with 11 bases in between. The CDR3 covers 14 residues. Germline-derived CDR1 and CDR2 are KGHSH and LQKENI.